Reported below is one T cell receptor beta chain. Its cognate antigen is unknown. TCRdb recomputed calls from the reads with MiXCR, one row per CDR3 protein. The sample shows hundreds of thousands of distinct CDR3 sequences, approximately 33% of them seen only once. This sample stems from a study of T cell repertoires in cytomegalovirus infection. Across the whole study: Carrying CMV and the relevant HLA type showed in public TCR beta signatures.

General study findings and limits: Dominating the ex vivo response were HLA-C-restricted CMV-specific TCR beta clonotypes.

The origin of this receptor is a human donor in good health (CMV status not recorded). Some clones in this sample may be carry-over from other donors' samples. Sequenced material: cultured CD8+ T cells from PBMCs, taken from culture after CMV antigen stimulation.

CDR3 nucleotide sequence: TGTGCCAGTAGTATTCGACGGACAGCGAACACTGAAGCTTTCTTT. As protein: CASSIRRTANTEAFF. This chain uses TRBV19 with TRBJ1-1; TRBD1 is a possible D gene (6 bases). This CDR3 comprises 15 residues. Per the germline V gene, CDR1 is LNHDA and CDR2 is SQIVND (reference sequence). V was clipped by 3 bases and J by 1 base, with 12 bases between them. The full variable domain, in which reference TRBV19 and TRBJ1-1 provide the parts outside the CDR3, is DGGITQSPKYLFRKEGQNVTLSCEQNLNHDAMYWYRQDPGQGLRLIYYSQIVNDFQKGDIAEGYSVSREKKESFPLTVTSAQKNPTAFYLCASSIRRTANTEAFFGQGTRLTVV.